This TCR beta chain is drawn from a study of blood T cell repertoires in COVID-19. Turning to the study itself: Spain, Italy and the United States supplied samples that represented acute and convalescent COVID-19.

The CDR3 has 13 residues. The germline V and J ends were trimmed by 6 bases and 3 bases, with 10 bases remaining between them. Using immunoSEQ multiplex PCR, the repertoire was profiled, and TCRdb retains in-frame clones only, with some absent. The top ten hold roughly 2.2% of the sample, which has 250,000 to 300,000 clones, around 90% seen once. Source material: peripheral blood. The TCR comes from a man in his fifties with acute or convalescent COVID-19. The chain is built from TRBV12-3 or TRBV12-4 and TRBJ2-3, with D unclear. The CDR3 region has the DNA TGTGCCAGCAGGTTTGACTCTACAGATACGCAGTATTTT. Its translation: CASRFDSTDTQYF.